These T cell receptor beta chains were read from a single sample in a study of CD8 T cells in Susac syndrome. TCRdb re-derived calls from the immunoSEQ multiplex PCR reads in MiXCR, one entry per CDR3 protein. The data contain about 210,000 distinct CDR3 sequences, 85% to 95% of them singletons. The specimen was CD4+ T cells from PBMCs. The receptors originated from a human donor with Susac syndrome. Each CDR3 is given with its conserved first and last residue. A D gene is named only where the DNA matches it firmly. Rows give clone size only sometimes, using once, few, many, or a class for an expanded clone.

J gene | clone size | V gene | D gene | CDR3 DNA | CDR3 protein
TRBJ2-1 | - | TRBV9 | - | TGTGCCAGCAGCGTAGGTCCAGTCTACAATGAGCAGTTCTTC | CASSVGPVYNEQFF
TRBJ2-3 | - | TRBV20-1 | TRBD2 | TGCAGTGCTAGAGGGTTAGCGGGGGACACAGATACGCAGTATTTT | CSARGLAGDTDTQYF
TRBJ2-5 | - | TRBV7-7 | TRBD2 | TGTGCTAGCGTCGGGAGGAGCCAAGAGACCCAGTACTTC | CASVGRSQETQYF
TRBJ1-5 | - | TRBV27 | TRBD1 | TGTGCCTCCGGACAGGTTTATCAGCCCCAGCATTTT | CASGQVYQPQHF
TRBJ1-6 | - | TRBV7-2 | - | TGTGCCAGCAGCCCTGAACAGGGCTATAATTCACCCCTCCACTTT | CASSPEQGYNSPLHF
TRBJ1-5 | - | TRBV30 | - | TGTGCCTGGAGTGTAGAGAGGGTCCCACGGGGCAATCAGCCCCAGCATTTT | CAWSVERVPRGNQPQHF
TRBJ1-1 | - | TRBV19 | - | TGTGCCAGTAGTGGGGGCACGTACACTGAAGCTTTCTTT | CASSGGTYTEAFF
TRBJ1-6 | - | TRBV7-3 | - | TGTGCCAGCAGCCTGAGCTCCTATAATTCACCCCTCCACTTT | CASSLSSYNSPLHF
TRBJ1-6 | - | TRBV6-2/TRBV6-3 | TRBD1 | TGTGCCAGCAGTTCCCACGGGACAGTAACCCCTCAAAAGTATTACTCCTATAATTCACCCCTCCACTTT | CASSSHGTVTPQKYYSYNSPLHF
TRBJ1-2 | - | TRBV12-3/TRBV12-4 | TRBD1 | TGTGCCAGCAGTTCAGGGGGCGCCGGCTATGGCTACACCTTC | CASSSGGAGYGYTF
TRBJ2-5 | - | TRBV3-1 | - | TGTGCCAGCAGCCAAGATCCCAGCGGGCAAGAGACCCAGTACTTC | CASSQDPSGQETQYF
TRBJ2-7 | once | TRBV25-1 | - | TGTGCCAGCAGTGAACGGGCAGGGCGGGACGAGCAGTACTTC | CASSERAGRDEQYF
TRBJ2-3 | - | TRBV7-2 | - | TGTGCCAGCAGCCGGGGGAATACGCAGTATTTT | CASSRGNTQYF
TRBJ1-5 | - | TRBV7-9 | - | TGTGCCAGCAGCTTAGACACCGACAATCAGCCCCAGCATTTT | CASSLDTDNQPQHF
TRBJ1-4 | - | TRBV20-1 | - | TGCAGTGCTAGAAGGGACCTGACTGGGGGTGAAAAACTGTTTTTT | CSARRDLTGGEKLFF
TRBJ1-2 | - | TRBV4-3 | - | TGCGCCAGCAGCCAAGATGGGCAGGGGCAGAACTATGGCTACACCTTC | CASSQDGQGQNYGYTF
TRBJ1-2 | - | TRBV29-1 | TRBD1 | TGCAGCGTTCCCAAGACAGGGCTGAATGGCTACACCTTC | CSVPKTGLNGYTF
TRBJ2-2 | - | TRBV30 | - | TGTGCCTGGAGTGTAGCGTCAAGCACCGGGGAGCTGTTTTTT | CAWSVASSTGELFF
TRBJ2-7 | - | TRBV7-8 | TRBD1 | TGTGCCAGCAGCTTCGCAGGGGGCAGCCCGGGAGAGCAGTACTTC | CASSFAGGSPGEQYF
TRBJ1-3 | - | TRBV30 | TRBD1 | TGTGCCTGGAGTGCGGGACAGATCTCTGGAAACACCATATATTTT | CAWSAGQISGNTIYF
TRBJ2-7 | - | TRBV20-1 | - | TGCAGTGCTAGAGTGGCAGGCTTAACCTACGAGCAGTACTTC | CSARVAGLTYEQYF
TRBJ2-1 | - | TRBV27 | - | TGTGCCAGCAGTTTTGATAGGGGAACTAACAATGAGCAGTTCTTC | CASSFDRGTNNEQFF
TRBJ1-4 | once | TRBV4-3 | - | TGCGCCAGCAGCCAAGGGGCAGCAACTAATGAAAAACTGTTTTTT | CASSQGAATNEKLFF
TRBJ2-5 | - | TRBV5-1 | - | TGCGCCAGCGCAACCTGGGGGCAAGAGACCCAGTACTTC | CASATWGQETQYF